This T cell receptor beta chain was profiled in a study of identifying expanded T cells in peripheral blood. Worth noting for this clone: Its specificity is unknown.

TCRdb keeps only in-frame clones here, not all; method: immunoSEQ multiplex PCR. The table shows tens of thousands of clones, with roughly 87% occurring only once. During the collection period, no donor immune events like infections were recorded. Trimming took 4 bases from V and 3 from J, leaving 10 bases between them. The CDR3 runs 13 residues. CDR1 and CDR2 from the germline V gene are LNHDA and SQIVND (reference sequence). Study results and limitations: Technical replicates showed 0.9 to 1.5 changed clones; approximately 2 weeks 15 to 20; four weeks 19.

The sample comprised blood. The sequence was obtained from a person aged 18 to 70 in good health. The rearrangement uses TRBV19 and TRBJ2-7; D possibly corresponds to TRBD1 (5 bases). The CDR3 DNA reads as TGTGCCAGTAGTAGGGGCCAGAACTACGAGCAGTACTTC. Amino acid sequence: CASSRGQNYEQYF.